A single sample gave rise to the 5 T cell receptor beta chains below, sequenced in a study of T cells in women clearing cervical HPV infection. This table comes from immunoSEQ multiplex PCR, and its TCRdb copy is limited to in-frame clones, with some not included. Its listing shows around 15,000 clones. Sequenced sample: blood buffy coat. All receptors come from a woman aged 18 to 75 with a cervical HPV16 infection that either progressed to CIN3+ or cleared (not recorded which).

Of note for this clone: The sequence runs out 3 residues before the end of the CDR3; the remainder is reconstructed from the germline J gene. This chain joins TRBV10-3 and TRBJ1-1; 10 bases map to TRBD1. The germline V gene encodes CDR1 ENHRY and CDR2 SYGVKD. The CDR3 length is 15 residues. V shed 4 bases, J shed 3 bases, and the junction held 5 bases outside the gene matches. The CDR3 loop is CAISVHGTGDTEAFF. The covered CDR3 bases are TGTGCCATCAGTGTCCACGGGACAGGGGACACTGAA.

Concerning this clone: With the read ending 3 residues before the CDR3 end, the germline J gene is used to fill in that end. This sequence joins TRBV28 and TRBJ2-7; 8 positions match TRBD1. Trimming removed 1 base from V and 6 bases from J; junction bases left unmatched: 5. The CDR3 is 14 amino acids. Germline V gene lookup returns CDR1 MDHEN and CDR2 SYDVKM. CDR3 bases read: TGTGCCAGCAGTTTATTGCAGGGGGCATTCGAG. This codes for CASSLLQGAFE. The entire CDR3 reads CASSLLQGAFEQYF.

Points on this clone: The CDR3 end lies 3 residues beyond the end of the read and is filled in from the germline J gene. This sequence joins TRBV28 and TRBJ2-1; TRBD2 matches 10 bases. CDR1 and CDR2 from the germline V gene are MDHEN and SYDVKM. The length of the CDR3 is 17 residues. The V gene end was trimmed by 3 bases and the J gene end by 5 bases; junction bases not matched to a gene: 10. The CDR3 reads CASSFQIAGGLHNEQFF. Incomplete CDR3 DNA: TGTGCCAGCAGTTTCCAAATAGCGGGGGGACTACACAATGAG. The variable domain in full, completed from reference TRBV28 and TRBJ2-1, reads DVKVTQSSRYLVKRTGEKVFLECVQDMDHENMFWYRQDPGLGLRLIYFSYDVKMKEKGDIPEGYSVSREKKERFSLILESASTNQTSMYLCASSFQIAGGLHNEQFFGPGTRLTVL.

Partial CDR3 DNA: TGTGCCAGCAGGGCTAGCTACTCCTTGGACGCTTATTCACCC. Amino acids: CASRASYSLDAYSP. The full CDR3 protein reads CASRASYSLDAYSPLHF. This chain joins TRBV28 and TRBJ1-6, with D unclear. With the read ending 3 residues before the CDR3 end, the germline J gene is used to fill in that end. Germline V gene lookup returns CDR1 MDHEN and CDR2 SYDVKM. V lost 6 bases, J lost 8 bases, and 23 bases lay in between. CDR3 size: 17 residues.

Turning to this clone: The read falls 3 residues short of the CDR3 end, and the missing part is taken from the germline J gene. The chain carries TRBV20-1 and TRBJ2-7; 8 positions agree with TRBD1. CDR1 is DFQATT, CDR2 SNEGSKA, per germline (reference sequence). CDR3 length: 15 residues. J was trimmed by 5 bases and V by 8 bases; bases with no gene match: 17. Partial CDR3 DNA: TGCAGTAAACCGAAGGATCAGGGGGCTTTCCACGAG. This codes for CSKPKDQGAFHE. From start to end, the CDR3 is CSKPKDQGAFHEQYF.